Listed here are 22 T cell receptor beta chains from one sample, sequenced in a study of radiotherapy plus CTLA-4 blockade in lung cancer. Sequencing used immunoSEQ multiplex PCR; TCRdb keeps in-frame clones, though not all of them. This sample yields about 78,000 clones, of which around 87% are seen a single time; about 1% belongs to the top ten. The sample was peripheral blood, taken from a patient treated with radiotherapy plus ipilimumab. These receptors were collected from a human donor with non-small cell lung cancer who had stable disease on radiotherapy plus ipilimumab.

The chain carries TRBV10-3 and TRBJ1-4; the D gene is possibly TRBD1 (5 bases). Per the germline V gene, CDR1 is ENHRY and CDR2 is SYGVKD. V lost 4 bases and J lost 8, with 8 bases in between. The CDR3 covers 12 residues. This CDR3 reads CAISAGGEKLFF. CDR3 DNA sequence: TGTGCCATCAGTGCTGGGGGGGAAAAACTGTTTTTT.

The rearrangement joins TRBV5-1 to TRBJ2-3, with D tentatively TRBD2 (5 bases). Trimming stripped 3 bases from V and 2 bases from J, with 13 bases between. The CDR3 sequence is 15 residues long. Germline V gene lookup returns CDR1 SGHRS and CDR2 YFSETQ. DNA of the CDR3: TGCGCCAGCAGCTCGTCGAGGGCCAACACAGATACGCAGTATTTT. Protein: CASSSSRANTDTQYF.

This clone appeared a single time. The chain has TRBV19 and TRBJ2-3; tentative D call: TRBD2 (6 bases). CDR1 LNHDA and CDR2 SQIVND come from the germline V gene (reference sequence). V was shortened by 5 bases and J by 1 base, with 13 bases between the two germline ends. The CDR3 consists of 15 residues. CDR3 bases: TGTGCCAGTAGTGGTGGAGGGTACGGCACAGATACGCAGTATTTT. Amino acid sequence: CASSGGGYGTDTQYF.

The DNA of the CDR3 is TGTGCCAGCAGTGAAGGAACTAGCGGGAGGGGAGACATTCAGTACTTC. Its protein product is CASSEGTSGRGDIQYF. This chain links TRBV6-1 with TRBJ2-4, with TRBD2 matching 13 bases. Per the germline V gene, CDR1 is MNHNS and CDR2 is SASEGT. This CDR3 region has 16 residues. Germline trimming cut 1 base from V and 8 bases from J; bases unmatched to any gene: 5.

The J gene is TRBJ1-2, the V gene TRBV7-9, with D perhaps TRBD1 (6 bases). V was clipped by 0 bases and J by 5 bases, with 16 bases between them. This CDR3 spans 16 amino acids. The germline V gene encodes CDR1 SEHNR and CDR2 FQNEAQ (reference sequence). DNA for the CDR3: TGTGCCAGCAGCTTAGCCGACACAGGGAGGAGGTATGGCTACACCTTC. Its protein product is CASSLADTGRRYGYTF.

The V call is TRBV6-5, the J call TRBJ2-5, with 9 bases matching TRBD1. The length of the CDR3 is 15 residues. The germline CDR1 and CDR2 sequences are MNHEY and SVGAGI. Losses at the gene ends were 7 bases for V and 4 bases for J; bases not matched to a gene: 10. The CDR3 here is CASNPRTGARETQYF. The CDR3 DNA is TGTGCCAGCAATCCCCGGACAGGGGCAAGAGAGACCCAGTACTTC.

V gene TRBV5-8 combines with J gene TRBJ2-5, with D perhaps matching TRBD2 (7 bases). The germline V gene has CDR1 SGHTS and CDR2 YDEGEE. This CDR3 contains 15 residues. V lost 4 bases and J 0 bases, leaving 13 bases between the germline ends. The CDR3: CASSPTGGHQETQYF. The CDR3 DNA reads TGTGCCAGCAGCCCGACGGGGGGCCACCAAGAGACCCAGTACTTC. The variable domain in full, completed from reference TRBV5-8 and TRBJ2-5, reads EAGVTQSPTHLIKTRGQQATLRCSPISGHTSVYWYQQALGLGLQFLLWYDEGEERNRGNFPPRFSGRQFPNYSSELNVNALELEDSALYLCASSPTGGHQETQYFGPGTRLLVL.

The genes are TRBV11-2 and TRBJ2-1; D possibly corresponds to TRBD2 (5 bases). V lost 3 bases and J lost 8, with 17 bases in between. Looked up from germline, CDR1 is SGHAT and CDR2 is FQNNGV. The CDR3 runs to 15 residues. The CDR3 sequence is CASSLVVRGWDEQFF. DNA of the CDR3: TGTGCCAGCAGCTTGGTTGTCCGAGGGTGGGATGAGCAGTTCTTC.

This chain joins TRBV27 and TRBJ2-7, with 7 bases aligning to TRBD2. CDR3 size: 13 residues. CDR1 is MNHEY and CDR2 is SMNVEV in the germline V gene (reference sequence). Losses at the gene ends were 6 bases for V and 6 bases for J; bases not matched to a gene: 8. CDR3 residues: CASSFPGRGEQYF. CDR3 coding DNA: TGTGCCAGCAGCTTCCCGGGGAGGGGCGAGCAGTACTTC.

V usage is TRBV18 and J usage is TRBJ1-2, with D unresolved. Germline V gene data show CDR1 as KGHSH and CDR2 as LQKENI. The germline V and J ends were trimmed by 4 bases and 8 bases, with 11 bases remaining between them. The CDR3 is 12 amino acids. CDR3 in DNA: TGTGCCAGCTCACAAGACCTTGGAGGCTACACCTTC. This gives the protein CASSQDLGGYTF.

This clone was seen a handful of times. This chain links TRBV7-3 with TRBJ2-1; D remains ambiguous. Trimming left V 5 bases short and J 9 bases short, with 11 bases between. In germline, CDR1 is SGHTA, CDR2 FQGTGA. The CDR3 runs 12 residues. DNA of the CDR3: TGTGCCAGCAGCCCCTCGACGGGTGAGCAGTTCTTC. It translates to CASSPSTGEQFF.

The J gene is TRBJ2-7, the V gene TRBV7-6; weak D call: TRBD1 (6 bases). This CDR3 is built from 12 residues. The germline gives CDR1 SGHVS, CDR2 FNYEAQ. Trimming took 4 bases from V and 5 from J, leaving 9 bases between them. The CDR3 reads CASSSQGNEQYF. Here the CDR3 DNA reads TGTGCCAGCAGCTCTCAGGGGAACGAGCAGTACTTC.

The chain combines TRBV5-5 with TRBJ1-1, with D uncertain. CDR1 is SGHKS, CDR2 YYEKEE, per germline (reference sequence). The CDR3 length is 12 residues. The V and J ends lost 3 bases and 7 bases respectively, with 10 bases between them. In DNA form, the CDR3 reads TGTGCCAGCAGCTCGGGAGCTATTGAAGCTTTCTTT. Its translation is CASSSGAIEAFF.

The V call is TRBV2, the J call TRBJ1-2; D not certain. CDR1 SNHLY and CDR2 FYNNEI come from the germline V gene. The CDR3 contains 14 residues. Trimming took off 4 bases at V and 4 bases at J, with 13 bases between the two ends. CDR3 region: CASSGAENIYGYTF. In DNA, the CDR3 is TGTGCCAGCAGTGGGGCAGAGAATATCTATGGCTACACCTTC.

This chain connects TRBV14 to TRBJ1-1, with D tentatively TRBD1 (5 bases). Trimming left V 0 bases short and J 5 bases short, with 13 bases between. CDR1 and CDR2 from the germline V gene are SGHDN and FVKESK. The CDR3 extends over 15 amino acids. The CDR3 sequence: CASSQEPGLGTEAFF. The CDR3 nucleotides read TGTGCCAGCAGCCAAGAGCCGGGGCTGGGAACTGAAGCTTTCTTT.

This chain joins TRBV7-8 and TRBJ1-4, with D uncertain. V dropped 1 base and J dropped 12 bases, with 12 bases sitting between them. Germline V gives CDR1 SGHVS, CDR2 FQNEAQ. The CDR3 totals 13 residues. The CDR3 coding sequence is TGTGCCAGCAGCTTAGAAAGGATAAGGGAACTGTTTTTT. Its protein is CASSLERIRELFF.

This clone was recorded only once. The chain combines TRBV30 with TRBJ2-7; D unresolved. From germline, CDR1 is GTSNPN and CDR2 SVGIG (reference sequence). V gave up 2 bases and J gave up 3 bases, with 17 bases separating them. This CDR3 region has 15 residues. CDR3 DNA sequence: TGTGCCTGGAGTTCAACTAACACTCGCCACTACGAGCAGTACTTC. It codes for CAWSSTNTRHYEQYF.

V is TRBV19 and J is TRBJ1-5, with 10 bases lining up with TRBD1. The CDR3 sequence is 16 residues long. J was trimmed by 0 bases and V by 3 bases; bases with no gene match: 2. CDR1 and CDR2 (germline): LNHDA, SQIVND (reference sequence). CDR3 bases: TGTGCCAGTAGTATTGGGACAGGGGATAGCAATCAGCCCCAGCATTTT. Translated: CASSIGTGDSNQPQHF.

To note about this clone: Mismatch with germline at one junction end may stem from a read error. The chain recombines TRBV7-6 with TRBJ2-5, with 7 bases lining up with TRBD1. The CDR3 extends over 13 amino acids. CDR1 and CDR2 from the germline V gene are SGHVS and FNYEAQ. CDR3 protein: CASSSDRAETQHF. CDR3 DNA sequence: TGTGCCAGCAGCTCCGACAGGGCAGAGACCCAGCACTTC.

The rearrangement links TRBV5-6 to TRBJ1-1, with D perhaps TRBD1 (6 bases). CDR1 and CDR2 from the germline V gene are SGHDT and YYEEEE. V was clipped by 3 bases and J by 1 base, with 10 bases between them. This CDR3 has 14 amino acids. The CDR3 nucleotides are TGTGCCAGCAGCTATAAAGGGGGGAACACTGAAGCTTTCTTT. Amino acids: CASSYKGGNTEAFF. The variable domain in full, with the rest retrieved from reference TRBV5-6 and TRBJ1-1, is DAGVTQSPTHLIKTRGQQVTLRCSPKSGHDTVSWYQQALGQGPQFIFQYYEEEERQRGNFPDRFSGHQFPNYSSELNVNALLLGDSALYLCASSYKGGNTEAFFGQGTRLTVV.

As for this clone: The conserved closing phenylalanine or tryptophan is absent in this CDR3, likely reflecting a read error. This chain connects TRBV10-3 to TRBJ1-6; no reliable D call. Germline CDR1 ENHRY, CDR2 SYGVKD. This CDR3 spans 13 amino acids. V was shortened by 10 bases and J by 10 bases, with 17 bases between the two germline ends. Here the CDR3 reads CATLDPPNSPLHL. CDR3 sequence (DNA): TGTGCCACCCTGGACCCCCCAAACTCACCCCTCCACCTT.

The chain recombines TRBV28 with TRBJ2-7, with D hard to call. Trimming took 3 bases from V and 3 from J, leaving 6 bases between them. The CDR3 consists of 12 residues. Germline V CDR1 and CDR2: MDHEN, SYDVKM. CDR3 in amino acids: CASSFEVYEQYF. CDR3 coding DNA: TGTGCCAGCAGTTTCGAGGTCTACGAGCAGTACTTC.